This TCR beta chain appears in the sequencing data of a study of tumor-infiltrating lymphocytes in primary liver carcinoma. Study findings and constraints: Relative to tumor region pairs, the tumor-adjacent and tumor-blood pairs showed overlap that was lower.

The V end lost 5 bases, the J end lost 4 bases, and 11 bases lay between the germline ends. From germline, CDR1 is MNHEY and CDR2 SVGAGI. The CDR3 covers 13 residues. Blood RNA was derived from unsorted whole blood, and germline DNA was extracted too. This clonotype was counted a few times. Antigen specificity is unknown. The authors made TCR beta cDNA from approximately 500 ng total RNA with a constant-region primer. Amplification in three nested multiplex PCR rounds with slightly modified ARM-PCR gave rise to TCR beta libraries. The two initial PCR rounds, nine to eleven cycles each, used TRBV1-TRBV30 forward and C-beta reverse primers. TCRdb processed the multiplex PCR reads anew with MiXCR; each CDR3 protein has one entry. The sample lists 250,000 to 400,000 distinct CDR3 sequences, less than 75% occurring once.

Source material: peripheral blood. The TCR comes from a man in his forties with primary liver carcinoma and hepatitis B virus infection. V usage is TRBV6-5 and J usage is TRBJ1-2, with D perhaps matching TRBD1 (5 bases). The CDR3 spells CASSPRVLYGYTF. The CDR3 region has the DNA TGTGCCAGCAGTCCCAGGGTCCTCTATGGCTACACCTTC.